These 21 T cell receptor beta chains share one sample of origin, sequenced in a study of beta chain features in type 1 diabetes. The study, taken as a whole, reports: A moderate, significant TCRB CDR3 shortening appeared in type 1 diabetes across four CD4+ subsets.

Of the isolated RNA, all was reverse transcribed, and so the sequenced material was expressed TCRB transcripts. Profiling relied on immunoSEQ multiplex PCR, and the TCRdb table lists in-frame clones only, not all of them. This table has over 650,000 clones, over 13% appearing once. These TCRs' antigens remain unknown. The sample consisted of naive CD4+ T cells from blood. The source of these receptors is a young man with type 1 diabetes.

This clone was seen only a few times. The chain couples TRBV30 to TRBJ2-7; no clear D gene. The CDR3 contains 13 residues. The germline V gene encodes CDR1 GTSNPN and CDR2 SVGIG (reference sequence). The germline V and J ends were trimmed by 5 bases and 0 bases, with 11 bases remaining between them. CDR3 bases: TGTGCCTGGTCCCGACTTGTCTCCTACGAGCAGTACTTC. Its translation: CAWSRLVSYEQYF.

This clone has a handful of counts. The chain joins TRBV7-2 to TRBJ2-3; no firm D call. Trimming pared 5 bases from V and 4 bases from J, leaving 13 bases between. Germline lookup yields CDR1 SGHTA and CDR2 FQGNSA. CDR3 size: 14 residues. The CDR3 sequence: CASSVLLGADTQYF. CDR3 bases: TGTGCCAGCAGCGTCCTCCTGGGCGCAGATACGCAGTATTTT.

This clone turned up a few times. The V and J genes are TRBV28 and TRBJ2-1; D possibly corresponds to TRBD2 (7 bases). V lost 8 bases and J lost 9, with 17 bases in between. The CDR3 extends over 13 amino acids. In germline, CDR1 is MDHEN, CDR2 SYDVKM. Written as DNA, the CDR3 is TGTGCCAGCCACGTAGGAGGGGGGGTTGAGCAGTTCTTC. Translating it yields CASHVGGGVEQFF.

The V call is TRBV28, the J call TRBJ1-2, with D perhaps matching TRBD1 (6 bases). CDR1 and CDR2 (germline): MDHEN, SYDVKM. V was clipped by 3 bases and J by 8 bases, with 10 bases between them. The CDR3 contains 12 residues. Written as DNA, the CDR3 is TGTGCCAGCAGTTTGAGGGGGAGCGGCTACACCTTC. Amino acid sequence: CASSLRGSGYTF.

This chain connects TRBV6-6 to TRBJ1-2, with D possibly TRBD1 on 5 matching bases. The CDR3 is made up of 13 amino acids. The germline V gene encodes CDR1 MNHNY and CDR2 SVGAGI (reference sequence). Trimming took off 5 bases at V and 0 bases at J, with 7 bases between the two ends. In DNA, the CDR3 is TGTGCCAGCAGTCCGGACACTAACTATGGCTACACCTTC. This gives the protein CASSPDTNYGYTF.

This sequence joins TRBV27 and TRBJ2-1; TRBD2 might be the D (6 bases). This CDR3 region has 15 residues. The ends were cut back, 5 bases at V and 6 bases at J, with 17 bases in the middle. Per the germline V gene, CDR1 is MNHEY and CDR2 is SMNVEV (reference sequence). CDR3 nucleotides: TGTGCCAGCAGTCTCCTCGTTGGGAGGCGCAATGAGCAGTTCTTC. It translates to CASSLLVGRRNEQFF.

This clone occurred a few times. V gene TRBV29-1 combines with J gene TRBJ2-7; no firm D call. Germline V gene sequence: CDR1 SQVTM, CDR2 ANQGSEA. There are 12 residues in the CDR3. V lost 4 bases to trimming and J lost 3 bases, with 10 bases between them. The DNA of the CDR3 is TGCAGCGTTGGGGCCTCCGGCTACGAGCAGTACTTC. It translates to CSVGASGYEQYF.

V usage is TRBV28 and J usage is TRBJ1-2; unclear D gene. Germline V lookup: CDR1 MDHEN, CDR2 SYDVKM. The length of the CDR3 is 13 residues. Trimming removed 4 bases at V and 1 base at J, with 7 bases between. The CDR3 spells CASSSQVNYGYTF. CDR3 DNA sequence: TGTGCCAGCAGTTCTCAGGTTAACTATGGCTACACCTTC.

The CDR3 loop is CAWRAGVGEQYF. The DNA for the CDR3 is TGTGCCTGGAGGGCAGGGGTTGGCGAGCAGTACTTC. The chain carries TRBV30 and TRBJ2-7, with D perhaps TRBD1 (6 bases). Germline values: CDR1 GTSNPN, CDR2 SVGIG (reference sequence). The CDR3 is 12 residues long. V gave up 3 bases and J gave up 6 bases, with 12 bases separating them. The variable domain in full, completed from reference TRBV30 and TRBJ2-7, reads SQTIHQWPATLVQPVGSPLSLECTVEGTSNPNLYWYRQAAGRGLQLLFYSVGIGQISSEVPQNLSASRPQDRQFILSSKKLLLSDSGFYLCAWRAGVGEQYFGPGTRLTVT.

The chain has TRBV7-2 and TRBJ1-2; TRBD1 agrees at 8 bases. The CDR3 loop spans 15 amino acids. Germline CDR1 reads SGHTA; CDR2 reads FQGNSA. The J segment lost 4 bases and the V segment lost 5 bases, leaving 9 bases of the junction unmatched. CDR3: CASSPDRVGSYGYTF. The CDR3 coding sequence is TGTGCCAGCAGCCCGGACAGGGTCGGGAGCTATGGCTACACCTTC.

As regards this clone: This sample also contains other DNA sequences that code for the same CDR3. The chain couples TRBV27 to TRBJ1-5; the D is unclear. Germline values: CDR1 MNHEY, CDR2 SMNVEV (reference sequence). The CDR3 runs 13 residues. The V end lost 3 bases, the J end lost 4 bases, and 7 bases lay between the germline ends. CDR3 in amino acids: CASSFLGNQPQHF. DNA of the CDR3: TGTGCCAGCAGTTTTTTAGGGAATCAGCCCCAGCATTTT.

V and J are TRBV7-2 and TRBJ2-5, with 11 bases matching TRBD2. The V and J ends lost 5 bases and 1 base, in that order; junction bases with no gene match: 6. The CDR3 sequence is 16 residues long. In germline, CDR1 is SGHTA, CDR2 FQGNSA. Here the CDR3 reads CASSLSSGGIQETQYF. The CDR3 DNA is TGTGCCAGCAGCCTCTCTAGCGGGGGGATCCAAGAGACCCAGTACTTC. Looking up the rest from reference TRBV7-2 and TRBJ2-5 gives the full variable domain: GAGVSQSPSNKVTEKGKDVELRCDPISGHTALYWYRQSLGQGLEFLIYFQGNSAPDKSGLPSDRFSAERTGGSVSTLTIQRTQQEDSAVYLCASSLSSGGIQETQYFGPGTRLLVL.

A note on this clone: This sample also contains other DNA sequences that code for the same CDR3. The chain uses TRBV20-1 and TRBJ1-1; D ambiguous. This CDR3 is 11 amino acids long. Germline lookup yields CDR1 DFQATT and CDR2 SNEGSKA (reference sequence). Trimming took 6 bases from V and 1 from J, leaving 6 bases between them. CDR3 amino acids: CSAEGNTEAFF. As DNA, the CDR3 is TGCAGTGCCGAGGGGAACACTGAAGCTTTCTTT.

The sample holds a few counts of this clone. The V call is TRBV5-1, the J call TRBJ2-5, with D perhaps TRBD2 (6 bases). Germline CDR1 is SGHRS and CDR2 is YFSETQ. The V gene lost 5 bases and the J gene lost 5 bases, with 13 bases spanning the gap. This CDR3 is 13 amino acids long. The CDR3 bases are TGCGCCAGCAGTCCTGCCCTAGCGGAGACCCAGTACTTC. As protein: CASSPALAETQYF.

The V and J genes are TRBV7-2 and TRBJ2-5, with 12 bases identical to TRBD2. The V and J ends lost 5 bases and 6 bases, in that order; junction bases with no gene match: 4. The CDR3 has 14 amino acids. In germline, CDR1 is SGHTA, CDR2 FQGNSA. This chain's CDR3 is CASSPLAGGKTQYF. CDR3 sequence (DNA): TGTGCCAGCAGCCCACTAGCGGGAGGCAAGACCCAGTACTTC.

Only a few counts were recorded for this clone. This rearrangement joins TRBV29-1 to TRBJ2-1; 9 positions agree with TRBD1. The germline gives CDR1 SQVTM, CDR2 ANQGSEA. The CDR3 runs 12 residues. Unmatched junction bases numbered 5, after V lost 7 bases and J lost 7 bases. Here the CDR3 reads CSAGTGFNEQFF. Written as DNA, the CDR3 is TGCAGCGCCGGGACAGGGTTTAATGAGCAGTTCTTC.

This clone was detected only a few times. J is TRBJ2-7 and V is TRBV28; D gene ambiguous. The CDR3 is made up of 13 amino acids. Trimming took 7 bases from V and 1 from J, leaving 11 bases between them. Germline CDR1 is MDHEN and CDR2 is SYDVKM. The CDR3 here is CASTRDSSYEQYF. The CDR3, as DNA: TGTGCCAGCACCCGAGACTCTTCCTACGAGCAGTACTTC.

V usage is TRBV6-5 and J usage is TRBJ2-6; D might be TRBD1 (6 bases). The CDR3 sequence is 14 residues long. Germline V gene sequence: CDR1 MNHEY, CDR2 SVGAGI. V lost 0 bases and J lost 8, with 8 bases in between. In nucleotides, the CDR3 is TGTGCCAGCAGTTACTCCAGGGGACCCAACGTCCTGACTTTC. Its translation: CASSYSRGPNVLTF.

The chain links TRBV7-8 to TRBJ2-3; 8 positions agree with TRBD2. The CDR3 length is 17 residues. J was trimmed by 3 bases and V by 5 bases; bases with no gene match: 13. The germline V gene encodes CDR1 SGHVS and CDR2 FQNEAQ. CDR3 sequence reads: CASSKNPRGAGTDTQYF. Written as DNA, the CDR3 is TGTGCCAGCAGCAAAAACCCGCGGGGGGCCGGGACAGATACGCAGTATTTT. The entire variable domain, with the rest obtained from reference TRBV7-8 and TRBJ2-3, is as follows: GAGVSQSPRYKVAKRGQDVALRCDPISGHVSLFWYQQALGQGPEFLTYFQNEAQLDKSGLPSDRFFAERPEGSVSTLKIQRTQQEDSAVYLCASSKNPRGAGTDTQYFGPGTRLTVL.

A few counts support this clone. The chain joins TRBV14 to TRBJ2-1, with D hard to call. The CDR3 is made up of 15 amino acids. The V and J ends lost 4 bases and 0 bases respectively, with 10 bases between them. Germline values: CDR1 SGHDN, CDR2 FVKESK. The CDR3 coding sequence is TGTGCCAGCAGCCGGGGTCCTAGCTCCTACAATGAGCAGTTCTTC. It translates to CASSRGPSSYNEQFF.

Here the CDR3 reads CASSPGTSGRANEQYF. The DNA of the CDR3 is TGTGCCAGCAGTCCCGGGACTAGCGGGAGGGCAAACGAGCAGTACTTC. The V gene is TRBV25-1, the J gene TRBJ2-7; 16 positions agree with TRBD2. The CDR3 covers 16 residues. V shed 5 bases, J shed 5 bases, and the junction held 6 bases outside the gene matches. CDR1 and CDR2 (germline): MGHDK, SYGVNS.